These 12 T cell receptor beta chains share one sample of origin, sequenced in a study of cytomegalovirus exposure and HLA in healthy donors. Primers included in the PCR were 60 Vbeta and 13 Jbeta primers. Some clones are missing from TCRdb's copy, which holds only in-frame ones; the method was immunoSEQ multiplex PCR. The table shows roughly 130,000 clones, with 66% occurring only once. Sample: PBMCs. The receptors were sampled from a man aged 18-30 years in good health and CMV-seronegative.

The chain combines TRBV6-1 with TRBJ2-7; D gene ambiguous. CDR3 length equals 13 residues. V lost 7 bases and J 2 bases, leaving 12 bases between the germline ends. The germline V gene has CDR1 MNHNS and CDR2 SASEGT. The CDR3 protein is CASTLGWAYEQYF. Here the CDR3 DNA reads TGTGCCAGCACCCTGGGCTGGGCCTACGAGCAGTACTTC.

J is TRBJ2-7 and V is TRBV6-5, with D tentatively TRBD1 (6 bases). V dropped 6 bases and J dropped 5 bases, with 11 bases sitting between them. The CDR3 is 12 amino acids. Per the germline V gene, CDR1 is MNHEY and CDR2 is SVGAGI. This CDR3 is CASRGGNHEQYF. CDR3 bases: TGTGCCAGCAGAGGGGGTAACCACGAGCAGTACTTC.

This chain links TRBV6-5 with TRBJ1-2, with D possibly TRBD1 on 6 matching bases. The V gene lost 0 bases and the J gene lost 4 bases, with 9 bases spanning the gap. The CDR3 runs to 14 residues. Germline CDR1 reads MNHEY; CDR2 reads SVGAGI. CDR3 residues: CASSYSRGGYGYTF. As DNA, the CDR3 is TGTGCCAGCAGTTACTCGAGGGGGGGCTATGGCTACACCTTC.

This clone was detected a few times. The chain links TRBV6-6 to TRBJ1-4; TRBD1 might be the D (6 bases). The V gene's germline CDR1 is MNHNY and CDR2 SVGAGI (reference sequence). V lost 0 bases and J lost 11, with 13 bases in between. The CDR3 consists of 14 residues. CDR3 sequence (DNA): TGTGCCAGCAGTTACTCGAATGTCCAGGGGAAACTGTTTTTT. It translates to CASSYSNVQGKLFF.

The CDR3 DNA follows: TGTGCCAGTAGTATAGCCGGGACAGGGGTGATTGGGAACACTGAAGCTTTCTTT. Translated: CASSIAGTGVIGNTEAFF. The rearrangement joins TRBV19 to TRBJ1-1; 10 nucleotides align to TRBD1. Germline loops: CDR1 LNHDA, CDR2 SQIVND (reference sequence). V gave up 1 base and J gave up 1 base; unmatched junction bases: 9. The CDR3 loop spans 18 amino acids.

This chain connects TRBV28 to TRBJ2-1; D possibly corresponds to TRBD2 (6 bases). V was cut by 6 bases and J by 4 bases, with 25 bases left in between. The CDR3 sequence is 18 residues long. Germline loops: CDR1 MDHEN, CDR2 SYDVKM. The CDR3: CASSLSPEDPGVYNEQFF. In DNA, the CDR3 is TGTGCCAGCAGCCTAAGCCCCGAAGACCCGGGGGTGTACAATGAGCAGTTCTTC.

The sample holds a few counts of this clone. V usage is TRBV29-1 and J usage is TRBJ2-7; 8 nucleotides line up with TRBD1. The CDR3 totals 14 residues. CDR1 and CDR2 from the germline V gene are SQVTM and ANQGSEA. J lost 1 base, V lost 4 bases, and 6 bases had no gene match. CDR3 bases: TGCAGCGTTGCTGGGCAGGGGGCATCCTACGAGCAGTACTTC. Translating gives CSVAGQGASYEQYF.

This chain connects TRBV14 to TRBJ2-1; TRBD2 matches at 14 bases. Germline CDR1 and CDR2: SGHDN and FVKESK. This CDR3 is built from 14 residues. V lost 7 bases and J lost 8; bases outside the gene matches: 4. CDR3 region: CASNGLAGGYEQFF. Here the CDR3 DNA reads TGTGCCAGCAACGGACTAGCGGGAGGTTATGAGCAGTTCTTC.

The V call is TRBV15, the J call TRBJ2-5; D is undetermined. Trimming removed 5 bases at V and 2 bases at J, with 3 bases between. The germline V gene has CDR1 LNHNV and CDR2 YYDKDF (reference sequence). This CDR3 has 11 amino acids. In DNA form, the CDR3 reads TGTGCCACCAGCTCTCAAGAGACCCAGTACTTC. Its translation is CATSSQETQYF. The entire variable domain, with the rest obtained from reference TRBV15 and TRBJ2-5, is as follows: DAMVIQNPRYQVTQFGKPVTLSCSQTLNHNVMYWYQQKSSQAPKLLFHYYDKDFNNEADTPDNFQSRRPNTSFCFLDIRSPGLGDTAMYLCATSSQETQYFGPGTRLLVL.

The chain employs TRBV6-5 and TRBJ1-5; 8 nucleotides match TRBD1. This CDR3 has 13 residues. The germline V gene encodes CDR1 MNHEY and CDR2 SVGAGI. J lost 5 bases, V lost 5 bases, and 2 bases had no gene match. Here the CDR3 DNA reads TGTGCCAGCAGTATGACAGGGGATCAGCCCCAGCATTTT. It yields the protein CASSMTGDQPQHF.

The chain links TRBV4-2 to TRBJ2-7, with a tentative D call TRBD2 (5 bases). Trimming left V 0 bases short and J 3 bases short, with 21 bases between. Germline CDR1 is LGHNA and CDR2 is YNFKEQ. The CDR3 length is 18 residues. DNA of the CDR3: TGTGCCAGCAGCCAAGATAAGACTCGGACTGGGGTTGACTACGAGCAGTACTTC. It yields the protein CASSQDKTRTGVDYEQYF.

The V call is TRBV5-6, the J call TRBJ1-2, with D unresolved. The V gene lost 2 bases and the J gene lost 1 base, with 3 bases spanning the gap. This CDR3 has 12 residues. Per the germline V gene, CDR1 is SGHDT and CDR2 is YYEEEE. In nucleotides, the CDR3 is TGTGCCAGCAGCTTCAGTAACTATGGCTACACCTTC. Its translation is CASSFSNYGYTF. Looking up the rest from reference TRBV5-6 and TRBJ1-2 gives the full variable domain: DAGVTQSPTHLIKTRGQQVTLRCSPKSGHDTVSWYQQALGQGPQFIFQYYEEEERQRGNFPDRFSGHQFPNYSSELNVNALLLGDSALYLCASSFSNYGYTFGSGTRLTVV.